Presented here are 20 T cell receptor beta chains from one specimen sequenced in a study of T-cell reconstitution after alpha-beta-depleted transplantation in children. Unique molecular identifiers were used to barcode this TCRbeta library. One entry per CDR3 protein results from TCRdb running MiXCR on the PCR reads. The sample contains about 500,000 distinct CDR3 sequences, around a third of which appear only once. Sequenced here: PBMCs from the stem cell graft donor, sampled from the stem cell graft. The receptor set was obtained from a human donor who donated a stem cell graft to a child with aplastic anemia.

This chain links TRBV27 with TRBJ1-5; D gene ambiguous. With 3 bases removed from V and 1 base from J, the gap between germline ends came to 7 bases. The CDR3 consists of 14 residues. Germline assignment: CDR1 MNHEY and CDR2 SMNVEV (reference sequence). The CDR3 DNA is TGTGCCAGCAGTTTGGTCGCAAGCAATCAGCCCCAGCATTTT. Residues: CASSLVASNQPQHF.

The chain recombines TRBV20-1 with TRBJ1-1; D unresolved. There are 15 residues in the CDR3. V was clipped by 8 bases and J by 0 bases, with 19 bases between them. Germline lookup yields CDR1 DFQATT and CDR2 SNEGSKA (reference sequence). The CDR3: CSPLPPAALNTEAFF. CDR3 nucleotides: TGCAGTCCCCTACCGCCAGCCGCTTTGAACACTGAAGCTTTCTTT.

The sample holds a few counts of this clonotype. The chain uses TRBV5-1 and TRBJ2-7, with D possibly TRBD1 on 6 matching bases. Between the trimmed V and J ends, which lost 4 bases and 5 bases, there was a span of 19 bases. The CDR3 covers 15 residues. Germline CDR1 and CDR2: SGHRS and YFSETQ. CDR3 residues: CASSPNRVLIDEQYF. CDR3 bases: TGCGCCAGCAGCCCAAACAGGGTGTTAATCGACGAGCAGTACTTC. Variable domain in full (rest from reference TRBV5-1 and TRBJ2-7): KAGVTQTPRYLIKTRGQQVTLSCSPISGHRSVSWYQQTPGQGLQFLFEYFSETQRNKGNFPGRFSGRQFSNSRSEMNVSTLELGDSALYLCASSPNRVLIDEQYFGPGTRLTVT.

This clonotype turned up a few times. The CDR3 DNA reads TGTGCCAGCCGCGGGGCGAGGGGCTACGAGCAGTACTTC. Translated, it gives CASRGARGYEQYF. The chain employs TRBV7-2 and TRBJ2-7; tentative D call: TRBD2 (6 bases). Trimming took off 8 bases at V and 3 bases at J, with 14 bases between the two ends. Germline assignment: CDR1 SGHTA and CDR2 FQGNSA. This CDR3 region has 13 residues.

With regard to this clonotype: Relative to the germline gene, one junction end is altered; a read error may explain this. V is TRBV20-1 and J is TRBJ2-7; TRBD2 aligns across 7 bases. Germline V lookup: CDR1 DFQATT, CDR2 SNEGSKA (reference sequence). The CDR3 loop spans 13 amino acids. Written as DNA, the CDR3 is TGCTGTGCTAGCGGCGGGAGCTCCTACGAGCAGTACTTC. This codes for CCASGGSSYEQYF.

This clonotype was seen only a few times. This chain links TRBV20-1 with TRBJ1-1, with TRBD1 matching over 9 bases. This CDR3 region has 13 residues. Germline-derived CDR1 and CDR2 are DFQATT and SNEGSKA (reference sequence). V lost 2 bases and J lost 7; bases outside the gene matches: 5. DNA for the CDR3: TGCAGTGCTAGATCGACAGGGGGTGGTGAAGCTTTCTTT. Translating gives CSARSTGGGEAFF.

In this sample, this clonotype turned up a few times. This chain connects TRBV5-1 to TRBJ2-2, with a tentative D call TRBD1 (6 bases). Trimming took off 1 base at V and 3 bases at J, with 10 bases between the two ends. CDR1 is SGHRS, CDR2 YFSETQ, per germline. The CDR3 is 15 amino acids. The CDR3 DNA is TGCGCCAGCAGCTTGTGGCCAGGGGACACCGGGGAGCTGTTTTTT. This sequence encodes CASSLWPGDTGELFF.

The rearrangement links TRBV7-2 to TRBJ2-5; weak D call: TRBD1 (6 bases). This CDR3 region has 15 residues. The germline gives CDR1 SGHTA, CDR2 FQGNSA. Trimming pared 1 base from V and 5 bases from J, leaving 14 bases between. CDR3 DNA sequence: TGTGCCAGCAGCTTAGGTGGGGGCAGGGTCGAGACCCAGTACTTC. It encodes CASSLGGGRVETQYF.

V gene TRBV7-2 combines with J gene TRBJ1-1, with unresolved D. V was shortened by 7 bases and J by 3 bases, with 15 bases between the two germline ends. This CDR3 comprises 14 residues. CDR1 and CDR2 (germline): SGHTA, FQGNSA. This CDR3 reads CASTVAPADTEAFF. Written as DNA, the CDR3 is TGTGCCAGCACCGTTGCCCCGGCGGACACTGAAGCTTTCTTT.

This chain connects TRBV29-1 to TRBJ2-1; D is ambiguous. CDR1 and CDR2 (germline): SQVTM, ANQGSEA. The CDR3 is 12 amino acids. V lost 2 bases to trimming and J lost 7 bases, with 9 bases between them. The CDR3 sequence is CSVELYSNEQFF. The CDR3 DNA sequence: TGCAGCGTTGAACTATATTCGAATGAGCAGTTCTTC.

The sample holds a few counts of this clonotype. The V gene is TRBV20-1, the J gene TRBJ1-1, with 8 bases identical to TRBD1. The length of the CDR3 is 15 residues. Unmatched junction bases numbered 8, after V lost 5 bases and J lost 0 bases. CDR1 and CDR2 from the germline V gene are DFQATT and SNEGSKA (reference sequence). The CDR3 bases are TGCAGTGCTGCCTTTTTGACAGGGGTGAACACTGAAGCTTTCTTT. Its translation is CSAAFLTGVNTEAFF.

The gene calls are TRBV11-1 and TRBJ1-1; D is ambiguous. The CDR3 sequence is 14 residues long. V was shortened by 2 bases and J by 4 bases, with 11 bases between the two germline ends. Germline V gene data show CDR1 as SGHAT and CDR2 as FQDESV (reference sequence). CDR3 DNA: TGTGCCAGCAGCTTAAGCACAGTCGGCACTGAAGCTTTCTTT. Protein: CASSLSTVGTEAFF. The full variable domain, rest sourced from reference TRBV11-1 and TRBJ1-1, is EAEVAQSPRYKITEKSQAVAFWCDPISGHATLYWYRQILGQGPELLVQFQDESVVDDSQLPKDRFSAERLKGVDSTLKIQPAELGDSAMYLCASSLSTVGTEAFFGQGTRLTVV.

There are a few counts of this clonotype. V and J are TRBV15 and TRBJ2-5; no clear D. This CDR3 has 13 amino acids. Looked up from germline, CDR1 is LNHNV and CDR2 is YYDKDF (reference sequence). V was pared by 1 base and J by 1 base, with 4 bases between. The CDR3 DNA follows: TGTGCCACCAGCAGAGTATTCCAAGAGACCCAGTACTTC. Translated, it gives CATSRVFQETQYF.

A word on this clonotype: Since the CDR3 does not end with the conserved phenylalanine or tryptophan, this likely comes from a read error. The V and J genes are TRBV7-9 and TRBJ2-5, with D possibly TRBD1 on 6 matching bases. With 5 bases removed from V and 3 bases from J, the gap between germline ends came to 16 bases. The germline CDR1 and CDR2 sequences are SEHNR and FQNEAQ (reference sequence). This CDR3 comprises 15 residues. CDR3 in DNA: TGTGCCAGCAGCATACAACAGGGACGCGAAGAGACCCAGTACTTG. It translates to CASSIQQGREETQYL.

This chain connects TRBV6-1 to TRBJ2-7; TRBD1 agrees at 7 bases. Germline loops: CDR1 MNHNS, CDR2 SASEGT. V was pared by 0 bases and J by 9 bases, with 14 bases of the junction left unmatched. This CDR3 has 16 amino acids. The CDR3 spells CASSEALRQGGGAQYV. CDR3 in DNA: TGTGCCAGCAGTGAAGCGCTTCGACAGGGTGGGGGCGCGCAGTACGTC.

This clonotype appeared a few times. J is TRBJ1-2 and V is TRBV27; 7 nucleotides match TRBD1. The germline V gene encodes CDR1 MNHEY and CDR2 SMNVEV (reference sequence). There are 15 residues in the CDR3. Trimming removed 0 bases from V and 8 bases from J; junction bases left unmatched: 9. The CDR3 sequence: CASSLSATGLLGYTF. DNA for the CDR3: TGTGCCAGCAGTTTATCGGCGACAGGGCTTTTGGGCTACACCTTC.

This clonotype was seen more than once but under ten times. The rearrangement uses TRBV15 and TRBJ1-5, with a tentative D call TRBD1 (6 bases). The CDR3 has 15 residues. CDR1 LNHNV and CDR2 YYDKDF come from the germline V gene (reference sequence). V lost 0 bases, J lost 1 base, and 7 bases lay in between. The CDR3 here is CATSRDRGSNQPQHF. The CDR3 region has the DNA TGTGCCACCAGCAGAGACAGGGGAAGCAATCAGCCCCAGCATTTT.

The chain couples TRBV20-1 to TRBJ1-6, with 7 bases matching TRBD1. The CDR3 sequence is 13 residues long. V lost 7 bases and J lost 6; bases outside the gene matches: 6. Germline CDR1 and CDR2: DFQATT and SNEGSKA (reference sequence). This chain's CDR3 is CSGVGTANSPLHF. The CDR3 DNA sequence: TGCAGTGGGGTGGGGACAGCTAATTCACCCCTCCACTTT.

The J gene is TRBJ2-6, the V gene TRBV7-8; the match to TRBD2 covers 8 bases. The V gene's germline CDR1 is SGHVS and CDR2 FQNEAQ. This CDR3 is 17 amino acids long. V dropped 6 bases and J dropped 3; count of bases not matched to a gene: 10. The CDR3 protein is CASSSFGGARGANVLTF. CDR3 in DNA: TGTGCCAGCAGTTCCTTCGGGGGGGCGCGTGGGGCCAACGTCCTGACTTTC.

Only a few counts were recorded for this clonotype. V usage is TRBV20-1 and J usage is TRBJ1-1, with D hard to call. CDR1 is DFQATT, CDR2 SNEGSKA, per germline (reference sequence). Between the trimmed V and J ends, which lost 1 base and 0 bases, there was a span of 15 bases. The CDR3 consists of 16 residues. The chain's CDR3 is CSARAGGRLMNTEAFF. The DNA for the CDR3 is TGCAGTGCTAGAGCGGGAGGCAGACTCATGAACACTGAAGCTTTCTTT.